The 30 T cell receptor beta chains listed next were all sequenced from one sample in a study of T-cell reconstitution after alpha-beta-depleted transplantation in children. As it was prepared, the TCRbeta library received unique molecular identifiers. TCRdb reprocessed the PCR reads via MiXCR and lists one record per CDR3 protein. The data contain around 600,000 distinct CDR3 sequences, about 10% of them seen just once; the ten biggest clones take up roughly 4%. The material sequenced was PBMCs from the stem cell graft donor, taken from the stem cell graft. The origin of the receptors is a human donor who donated a stem cell graft to a child with acute myeloid leukemia.

This clonotype was observed a handful of times. This chain connects TRBV12-3 or TRBV12-4 to TRBJ2-7; 11 bases align to TRBD2. The CDR3 sequence is 16 residues long. Germline trimming cut 3 bases from V and 2 bases from J; bases unmatched to any gene: 6. In DNA form, the CDR3 reads TGTGCCAGCAGTTTTCACCTTAGCGGGAGGGCCTACGAGCAGTACTTC. This translates into CASSFHLSGRAYEQYF.

At least ten counts were recorded for this clonotype. The chain has TRBV6-5 and TRBJ1-5, with D unclear. This CDR3 spans 14 amino acids. The germline V gene has CDR1 MNHEY and CDR2 SVGAGI. V gave up 5 bases and J gave up 0 bases, with 8 bases separating them. In DNA, the CDR3 is TGTGCCAGCAGTCCGGAGTATAGCAATCAGCCCCAGCATTTT. Protein: CASSPEYSNQPQHF.

This clonotype was recorded a few times. The V call is TRBV20-1, the J call TRBJ1-1; TRBD1 matches 8 bases. CDR1 and CDR2 from the germline V gene are DFQATT and SNEGSKA (reference sequence). The CDR3 spans 15 residues. V trimming: 6 bases; J trimming: 4 bases; junction bases outside the gene matches: 13. CDR3 in amino acids: CSAINPQGGSTEAFF. CDR3 DNA sequence: TGCAGTGCCATAAACCCACAGGGGGGAAGCACTGAAGCTTTCTTT.

The chain joins TRBV30 to TRBJ2-7, with TRBD2 as a possible D gene (5 bases). Trimming took off 4 bases at V and 1 base at J, with 8 bases between the two ends. Germline V gene lookup returns CDR1 GTSNPN and CDR2 SVGIG (reference sequence). This CDR3 comprises 12 residues. CDR3 DNA: TGTGCCTGGAAAGCGGAGTCCTACGAGCAGTACTTC. Amino acids: CAWKAESYEQYF.

In its sample, this clonotype was seen a few times. The chain combines TRBV29-1 with TRBJ2-7, with D maybe TRBD1 (6 bases). CDR1 and CDR2 from the germline V gene are SQVTM and ANQGSEA. Trimming removed 5 bases from V and 7 bases from J, with 18 bases in between. The CDR3 is 13 amino acids. The CDR3 loop reads CSVYGRGGQEQYF. Here the CDR3 DNA reads TGCAGCGTTTACGGCAGAGGGGGTCAAGAGCAGTACTTC.

Points on this clonotype: The junction departs from germline at one end; a sequencing error may be responsible. This chain uses TRBV20-1 with TRBJ1-2; weak D call: TRBD1 (6 bases). The germline gives CDR1 DFQATT, CDR2 SNEGSKA (reference sequence). The length of the CDR3 is 12 residues. Here the CDR3 DNA reads TGCAGTACTAGAGGGGGAAGCTATGGCTACACCTTC. It codes for CSTRGGSYGYTF.

This clonotype was found a few times. This sequence joins TRBV13 and TRBJ2-1; 14 bases are a match to TRBD2. V shed 8 bases, J shed 1 base, and the junction held 7 bases outside the gene matches. From germline, CDR1 is PRHDT and CDR2 FYEKMQ (reference sequence). The CDR3 covers 17 residues. In DNA form, the CDR3 reads TGTGCCAGCCGGGGACTAGCGGGAGTGGAGTCCTACAATGAGCAGTTCTTC. Residues: CASRGLAGVESYNEQFF.

This clonotype was seen many times. This rearrangement joins TRBV20-1 to TRBJ2-7, with a weak D call TRBD1 (6 bases). This CDR3 contains 15 residues. CDR1 DFQATT and CDR2 SNEGSKA come from the germline V gene (reference sequence). Trimming shortened V by 0 bases and J by 2 bases, and 14 bases separated the two germline ends. CDR3 DNA: TGCAGTGCTAGAGACTATCAGGGGAACACCTACGAGCAGTACTTC. Its protein product is CSARDYQGNTYEQYF.

This clonotype has only a few counts. V gene TRBV2 combines with J gene TRBJ1-4; TRBD1 might be the D (6 bases). V was cut by 7 bases and J by 7 bases, with 16 bases left in between. The CDR3 covers 14 residues. Per germline, CDR1 SNHLY and CDR2 FYNNEI. The CDR3 region is CASNAGTSGEKLFF. The CDR3 nucleotides are TGTGCCAGCAACGCCGGGACAAGTGGTGAAAAACTGTTTTTT.

This clonotype came up a few times. This chain uses TRBV28 with TRBJ1-2, with D hard to call. V was pared by 9 bases and J by 3 bases, with 17 bases between. From germline, CDR1 is MDHEN and CDR2 SYDVKM. The CDR3 extends over 14 amino acids. The CDR3 sequence is CASIVAGSYYGYTF. CDR3 DNA: TGTGCCAGTATTGTCGCTGGTTCCTACTATGGCTACACCTTC.

This clonotype was seen a handful of times. As DNA, the CDR3 is TGTGCCAGCAGCGTGGGGACCTGGAATGAGCAGTTCTTC. This codes for CASSVGTWNEQFF. The chain uses TRBV9 and TRBJ2-1; D tentatively fits TRBD1 or TRBD2 (5 bases each). There are 13 residues in the CDR3. V dropped 2 bases and J dropped 7 bases, with 10 bases sitting between them. The germline V gene encodes CDR1 SGDLS and CDR2 YYNGEE.

This clonotype was counted between two and nine times. The chain couples TRBV7-2 to TRBJ2-3, with D tentatively TRBD1 (6 bases). Germline CDR1 and CDR2: SGHTA and FQGNSA. The CDR3 loop spans 14 amino acids. V lost 1 base and J lost 6, with 11 bases in between. The CDR3 here is CASSLVAQGDTQYF. CDR3 nucleotides: TGTGCCAGCAGCTTAGTCGCCCAGGGGGATACGCAGTATTTT.

The DNA of the CDR3 is TGTGCCAGCAGCCAAGATCTAAATTCGGCCCAGCATTTT. Translation: CASSQDLNSAQHF. V gene TRBV14 combines with J gene TRBJ1-5; unclear D gene. The CDR3 is 13 residues long. Trimming pared 0 bases from V and 11 bases from J, leaving 11 bases between. Looked up from germline, CDR1 is SGHDN and CDR2 is FVKESK.

This chain links TRBV20-1 with TRBJ1-5; 10 bases are a match to TRBD1. V dropped 4 bases and J dropped 4; count of bases not matched to a gene: 4. The CDR3 runs 14 residues. Germline CDR1 reads DFQATT; CDR2 reads SNEGSKA (reference sequence). CDR3 bases: TGCAGTGCTACGACAGGGGGCGAAAATCAGCCCCAGCATTTT. This encodes CSATTGGENQPQHF.

This clonotype was observed a few times. The chain carries TRBV7-2 and TRBJ1-5; 9 bases are shared with TRBD1. CDR3 length: 15 residues. V was pared by 5 bases and J by 2 bases, with 4 bases of the junction left unmatched. The germline V gene encodes CDR1 SGHTA and CDR2 FQGNSA. CDR3 sequence: CASSPTGGGNQPQHF. CDR3 bases: TGTGCCAGCAGCCCTACAGGGGGCGGCAATCAGCCCCAGCATTTT. Full variable domain (outside the CDR3, taken from reference TRBV7-2 and TRBJ1-5): GAGVSQSPSNKVTEKGKDVELRCDPISGHTALYWYRQSLGQGLEFLIYFQGNSAPDKSGLPSDRFSAERTGGSVSTLTIQRTQQEDSAVYLCASSPTGGGNQPQHFGDGTRLSIL.

The V call is TRBV18, the J call TRBJ2-2, with 14 bases identical to TRBD2. Germline CDR1 is KGHSH and CDR2 is LQKENI. The length of the CDR3 is 19 residues. V lost 3 bases, J lost 4 bases, and 10 bases stayed unmatched. DNA of the CDR3: TGTGCCAGCTCACCGATTCCCGGGACTAGCGGGAGAGGCACCGGGGAGCTGTTTTTT. Protein: CASSPIPGTSGRGTGELFF.

This clonotype was seen many times. One junction end disagrees with the germline gene, perhaps due to a read error. The chain joins TRBV11-2 to TRBJ2-1, with D perhaps matching TRBD1 (7 bases). Germline V lookup: CDR1 SGHAT, CDR2 FQNNGV. The CDR3 covers 14 residues. The CDR3 here is CASSLQGGYNEQFF. The CDR3 DNA is TGCGCCAGCAGCTTGCAGGGGGGATACAATGAGCAGTTCTTC.

This clonotype was counted many times. The chain recombines TRBV5-1 with TRBJ1-1, with D hard to call. This CDR3 spans 14 amino acids. CDR1 and CDR2 from the germline V gene are SGHRS and YFSETQ. Trimming took 0 bases from V and 4 from J, leaving 10 bases between them. Here the CDR3 DNA reads TGCGCCAGCAGCTTGGCCGGCAGTAGCACTGAAGCTTTCTTT. It is translated as CASSLAGSSTEAFF.

J is TRBJ1-2 and V is TRBV7-9; 8 nucleotides match TRBD1. The germline gives CDR1 SEHNR, CDR2 FQNEAQ (reference sequence). This CDR3 spans 14 amino acids. With 4 bases clipped from V and 4 bases from J, the junction kept 5 bases outside the gene matches. In DNA, the CDR3 is TGTGCCAGCAGCTCTGCAGGGGGCGGCTATGGCTACACCTTC. It specifies CASSSAGGGYGYTF.

The V gene is TRBV30, the J gene TRBJ2-7; D tentatively fits TRBD1 or TRBD2 (5 bases each). The CDR3 is 11 residues long. CDR1 and CDR2 (germline): GTSNPN, SVGIG (reference sequence). The V end lost 8 bases, the J end lost 6 bases, and 14 bases lay between the germline ends. The CDR3 coding sequence is TGTGCCGGGGGAATTGCACCCGAGCAGTACTTC. Translated: CAGGIAPEQYF.

This clonotype was counted a few times. V is TRBV7-9 and J is TRBJ2-5, with 8 bases matching TRBD2. The CDR3 totals 16 residues. V dropped 5 bases and J dropped 4; count of bases not matched to a gene: 12. Germline-derived CDR1 and CDR2 are SEHNR and FQNEAQ (reference sequence). CDR3 bases: TGTGCCAGCAGCCCCCCGGGACCGGCGGGAGGAGAGACCCAGTACTTC. As protein: CASSPPGPAGGETQYF.

This clonotype was counted many times. CDR3 bases: TGTGCCAGCACTCGACCGACCGGAGAGACCCAGTACTTC. Its protein product is CASTRPTGETQYF. V gene TRBV12-3 or TRBV12-4 combines with J gene TRBJ2-5; D remains ambiguous. V was pared by 7 bases and J by 4 bases, with 13 bases between. The CDR3 has 13 amino acids.

In its sample, this clonotype was seen a few times. CDR3 sequence reads: CASSFPVSNTGELFF. CDR3 in DNA: TGTGCCAGCAGTTTCCCCGTTTCGAACACCGGGGAGCTGTTTTTT. The chain employs TRBV28 and TRBJ2-2; no reliable D call. V was pared by 3 bases and J by 0 bases, with 8 bases between. Germline V lookup: CDR1 MDHEN, CDR2 SYDVKM. CDR3 length: 15 amino acids. Filled out from reference TRBV28 and TRBJ2-2, the complete variable domain reads DVKVTQSSRYLVKRTGEKVFLECVQDMDHENMFWYRQDPGLGLRLIYFSYDVKMKEKGDIPEGYSVSREKKERFSLILESASTNQTSMYLCASSFPVSNTGELFFGEGSRLTVL.

The rearrangement uses TRBV20-1 and TRBJ1-6; 9 positions agree with TRBD1. V lost 8 bases to trimming and J lost 0 bases; unmatched junction nucleotides: 14. The germline V gene encodes CDR1 DFQATT and CDR2 SNEGSKA (reference sequence). This CDR3 region has 18 residues. CDR3 nucleotides: TGCAGTACTAACAGGGGGCTTATGGGGAGCTCCTATAATTCACCCCTCCACTTT. Its translation is CSTNRGLMGSSYNSPLHF.

This clonotype has a count of ten or more. The genes are TRBV7-2 and TRBJ2-2; D call uncertain. Looked up from germline, CDR1 is SGHTA and CDR2 is FQGNSA. V shed 2 bases and J shed 0 bases, with 10 bases lying between them. This CDR3 comprises 16 residues. This chain's CDR3 is CASSLRRSANTGELFF. The CDR3 DNA is TGTGCCAGCAGCTTACGCCGGTCGGCGAACACCGGGGAGCTGTTTTTT.

In its sample, this clonotype was seen many times. V is TRBV29-1 and J is TRBJ2-7, with D perhaps given as TRBD1 or TRBD2 (5 bases each). Germline values: CDR1 SQVTM, CDR2 ANQGSEA. V lost 4 bases and J lost 5, with 9 bases in between. This CDR3 contains 11 residues. The CDR3 DNA is TGCAGCGTTGGACTGGGGGACGAGCAGTACTTC. It yields the protein CSVGLGDEQYF.

The chain has TRBV12-3 or TRBV12-4 and TRBJ1-6, with 9 nucleotides matching TRBD1. V gave up 3 bases and J gave up 8 bases; unmatched junction bases: 5. The CDR3 is 15 amino acids. In DNA form, the CDR3 reads TGTGCCAGCAGTTTCACAGGGGGCGTGGATTCACCCCTCCACTTT. Amino acid sequence: CASSFTGGVDSPLHF.

The V gene is TRBV14, the J gene TRBJ1-2; TRBD1 might be the D (6 bases). The CDR3 contains 13 residues. CDR1 is SGHDN and CDR2 is FVKESK in the germline V gene. The V and J ends lost 7 bases and 3 bases respectively, with 12 bases between them. The CDR3, as DNA: TGTGCCAGCAACCGAGGGGGTGACTATGGCTACACCTTC. This codes for CASNRGGDYGYTF.

This clonotype was recorded a few times. The chain links TRBV20-1 to TRBJ2-6; unclear D gene. The germline V and J ends were trimmed by 7 bases and 4 bases, with 8 bases remaining between them. The length of the CDR3 is 12 residues. Germline V lookup: CDR1 DFQATT, CDR2 SNEGSKA (reference sequence). The CDR3 loop reads CSGYTGANVLTF. The DNA of the CDR3 is TGCAGTGGTTACACCGGGGCCAACGTCCTGACTTTC.

This clonotype was counted ten times or more. The gene calls are TRBV5-1 and TRBJ1-1; 8 bases map to TRBD1. The germline V gene encodes CDR1 SGHRS and CDR2 YFSETQ. CDR3 size: 14 residues. J lost 4 bases, V lost 6 bases, and 8 bases had no gene match. CDR3 nucleotides: TGCGCCAGCACGTCAGGACAGGGAGGCACTGAAGCTTTCTTT. Its translation: CASTSGQGGTEAFF.